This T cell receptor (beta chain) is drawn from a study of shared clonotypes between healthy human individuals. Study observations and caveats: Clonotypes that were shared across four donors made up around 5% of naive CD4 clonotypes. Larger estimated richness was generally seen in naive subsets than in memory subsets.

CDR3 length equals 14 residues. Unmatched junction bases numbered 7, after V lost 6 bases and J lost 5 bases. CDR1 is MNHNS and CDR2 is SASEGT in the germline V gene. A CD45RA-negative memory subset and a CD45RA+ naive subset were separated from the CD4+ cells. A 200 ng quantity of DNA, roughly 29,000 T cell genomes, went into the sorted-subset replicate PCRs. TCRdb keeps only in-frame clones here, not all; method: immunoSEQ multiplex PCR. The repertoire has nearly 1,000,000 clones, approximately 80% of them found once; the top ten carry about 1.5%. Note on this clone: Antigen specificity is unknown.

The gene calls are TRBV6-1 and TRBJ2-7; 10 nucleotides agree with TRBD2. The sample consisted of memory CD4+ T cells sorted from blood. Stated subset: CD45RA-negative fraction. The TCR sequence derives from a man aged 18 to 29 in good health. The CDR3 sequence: CASRSSGSWNEQYF. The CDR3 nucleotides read TGTGCCAGCAGGTCTAGCGGGAGTTGGAACGAGCAGTACTTC.